This T cell receptor beta chain originates from a study of OX40 agonist ivuxolimab in advanced cancers. Study-level information: As their treatment, patients were administered ivuxolimab, an agonistic anti-OX40 (CD134) antibody.

Trimming took off 0 bases at V and 7 bases at J, with 9 bases between the two ends. Germline assignment: CDR1 MDHEN and CDR2 SYDVKM. The CDR3 extends over 13 amino acids. Using immunoSEQ multiplex PCR, the repertoire was profiled, and TCRdb retains in-frame clones only, with some absent. The table has 150,000 to 170,000 clones, 85% to 95% seen once. The sample in question was CD4+ or CD8+ T cells sorted from blood, obtained in a trial of the OX40 agonist ivuxolimab. This clonotype originated in an adult with an advanced solid tumor such as melanoma, head and neck, liver or kidney cancer. This chain connects TRBV28 to TRBJ1-1; no firm D call. The DNA of the CDR3 is TGTGCCAGCAGTTTATGGTCGTCCATTGAAGCTTTCTTT. Its translation is CASSLWSSIEAFF.